Listed here is a single T cell receptor beta chain. Its cognate antigen has yet to be identified. No qualities accompany the bases; no much larger clone lies one base away. Receptors were amplified or captured by the immunoSEQ multiplex PCR assay. For the multiplex PCR, a mixture combining 60 forward primers for TCR Vbeta segments and 13 reverse primers for TCR Jbeta segments was used. The CDR3 region of rearranged TCR beta genes was amplified from genomic DNA by a multiplex PCR assay. The Illumina HiSeq System was used to sequence the amplified TCR beta libraries as 87-base-pair reads. The authors processed their data as follows. A later analysis counted tens of millions of unique TCR beta chains across the 550 to 750 repertoires, and some 11 million of these chains were shared by at least two donors. Raw reads were error-corrected and collapsed into unique sequences with a nearest-neighbor algorithm that merged closely related sequences to remove PCR and sequencing errors. To assign V, D and J gene segments, CDR3 sequences were aligned to IMGT reference sequences. Each retained sequence needed at least a six-nucleotide match to both a V gene segment and a J gene segment. A rearrangement counted as productive if the CDR3 had no stop codons and remained in frame with V and J, and every other rearrangement counted as non-productive. CDR3 was defined by IMGT convention, running from the second conserved V-encoded cysteine to the conserved J-encoded phenylalanine. The earlier analysis of some 580 of the donors excluded any sequence lacking an unambiguous match to a single V gene segment. An earlier analysis of 587 of the donors called V segments functional above 56.7% productive rearrangements and segregating when the between-donor standard deviation exceeded 5%. A statistical classification framework was built for diagnosing cytomegalovirus status from the catalog of TCR beta chain sequences. A later analysis assigned V and J genes by comparing TCR nucleotide sequences with IMGT/GENE-DB human TR gene sequences. In a later analysis, CDR3 sequences and most-parsimonious VDJ recombination scenarios were assigned using the TCRdist pipeline. In a later analysis, each TCR beta chain was defined by its CDR3 amino acid sequence together with its V-gene family, and reads lacking a unique V-gene family were excluded. A later analysis removed roughly 590 highly shared, low-generation-probability nucleotide sequences to deal with suspected cross-contamination and a sequencing artifact. In a later analysis, a clonal expansion index for each public chain was calculated from normalized within-repertoire ranks of inferred template counts. Generation probabilities in a later analysis came from a VDJ recombination model fitted to out-of-frame rearrangements, and those results were checked against IGoR. In a later analysis, hypergeometric tests were used to score TCR-TCR, TCR-HLA and TCR-CMV co-occurrence, with a repertoire-size bias correction applied to TCR pairs. In a later analysis, false discovery rates were estimated by permuting HLA or CMV assignments 20 times. In a later analysis, co-occurring TCRs were grouped using DBSCAN, with TCRdist sequence similarity added in when clustering inside HLA-allele-positive subsets. Co-occurrence clustering excluded repertoires with fewer than 30,000 or more than 120,000 public chains, plus five with anomalous nucleotide sharing. In its TCRdb copy, this immuneACCESS table keeps in-frame sequences only and misses some clones. Where compared with another copy, unresolved V genes explain less than half of these, and the others have no known cause. The V and J calls and clone size are taken from that table; D and trimming were inferred from the DNA. The sample has under 40,000 clones on record, roughly 80% of them singletons. The ten largest clones represent roughly 5.6% of the sample.

The data derive from a study of cytomegalovirus exposure and HLA in healthy donors (dated by TCRdb to 2016 to 2017). Regarding the complete study: In an earlier analysis of 450 to 750 of the donors, 276 Gb of sequence data and 117 million unique TCR beta sequences from about 179 million T cells were reported. Donor age, sex, ethnicity and CMV serostatus were compiled together with the repertoire data. Among the roughly 380 genotyped donors, approximately 77% belonged to the genetic ancestry cluster associated with self-reported Caucasian donors. HLA typing covered class I and class II loci at four-digit resolution. The study was designed to test whether signatures of past pathogen exposure could be identified by cataloging public T cell receptors. Typing coverage differed by locus: A, B, C, DRB1 and DQB1 were typed in about 629-630 donors, DQA1 in 522, DPA1 in around 580, and DPB1 in 450 to 480. Using immunosequencing, the study profiled T cell repertoires from 666 subjects and related those repertoires to cytomegalovirus serostatus. An earlier analysis of 587 of the donors used high-throughput TCR beta sequencing to judge whether each TCR beta V gene segment behaved as functional or pseudogenic. All discovery cohort repertoires had been generated using a single sequencing platform. The later analysis used no new phenotypic data to find candidate immune exposures, relying instead on TCR beta sequences and their occurrence across donors. Several DR-DQ haplotypes were treated as single units for association and clustering because of strong linkage in the cohort. To study patterns of TCR occurrence, a later analysis re-analyzed previously published TCR beta repertoires from 700 or so donors and added high-resolution HLA genotyping. A later genetic analysis took genome-wide SNP genotypes for about 55% of the 666 donors and used that subset as a discovery cohort. To predict cytomegalovirus infection status, the study combined high-throughput TCR immunosequencing, statistical association of individual TCRs with disease status, and machine learning. Across 300 to 400 genotyped donors of the cohort, an average of about 240,000 unique TCR beta nucleotide sequences per donor were sequenced, and approximately 17% of those sequences were non-productive. Roughly 300 gigabases of sequencing data and tens of millions of unique TCR sequences made up an early release that covered under 750 HLA-typed donors. In addition to the first cohort of 666 subjects, a separate validation cohort of approximately 110 different subjects was used.

Counted from cysteine to phenylalanine, this CDR3 has 12 amino acids. Only the CDR3 DNA stays, 36 bases, in frame from base 1. The junction carries 5 bases between V and J, which are trimmed by 4 bases and 0 bases respectively. CDR1 and CDR2 were assigned from the germline V gene as SGHRS and YFSETQ. The cohort was made up of roughly 670 healthy bone marrow donors. Cohort members were all nominally healthy when sampled, although unrecorded immune exposures were likely present. The donor tested CMV seronegative and was one of the 352 seronegative cohort members. A peripheral blood sample was provided by each donor, and peripheral blood mononuclear cells were used for TCR beta sequencing. Genomic DNA extraction from the blood cell samples was performed with the Qiagen DNeasy Blood Extraction Kit. What the authors observed across the whole study: An association between a missense DCLRE1C variant and V-gene and J-gene trimming of TCR beta chains was found in a later genetic analysis and replicated in an independent cohort. The classifier was reported to diagnose cytomegalovirus status with high specificity and sensitivity in both the original and validation cohorts. A later analysis reported that several top co-occurrence clusters appeared linked to parvovirus B19, influenza, CMV and Epstein-Barr virus. Compared with the approximately 720-donor mean, donors in an Asian-associated ancestry cluster had fewer N-insertions in productive TCRs, according to a later genetic analysis. The authors suggested that the approach could potentially be generalized to other disease states and immunological phenotypes. In an earlier analysis of some 500 of the donors, most TCR beta V segments appeared in productive rearrangements about 90% or about 30% of the time, broadly matching IMGT annotations. Immune exposure information for the cohort was limited to CMV serostatus. In vitro tests confirmed that a few of the cytomegalovirus-associated TCR beta chains recognize cytomegalovirus antigens. A further reported finding was that TCR beta sequences accurately predicted the HLA-A and HLA-B alleles for most subjects in the first cohort. Linkage disequilibrium might explain the correlated functional status among segregating V segments, but an unknown experimental factor could not be excluded. The sequencing pipeline was judged likely to have produced a cluster of highly shared sequence variants as a technical artifact. In a later analysis, TCR association rates were found to vary across HLA loci, with the most associated TCRs seen for DRB1 alleles and the fewest for HLA-C alleles. When HLA alleles, especially DR and DQ, strongly co-occurred, attributing TCR associations to individual alleles was difficult. A total of 164 TCR beta chains were listed by the study as associated with cytomegalovirus. Most TCR sequences were seen in very few donors, while some public TCRs were found in many individuals. In a later analysis, HLA-associated TCR beta chains showed more clonal expansion and lower generation probabilities than non-associated chains that were equally common. Because the 87-base-pair reads could not distinguish some IMGT-functional V segments, including TRBV6-2 and TRBV6-3, those segments were excluded. A later analysis found that most CMV-associated TCR beta chains appeared HLA-restricted, with HLA associations seemingly driven largely by CMV exposure. Because counts were too low, some 17 rarely observed V segments, including chromosome 9 orphons, were left out of the earlier analysis of a few hundred of the donors. Sequencing depth was assumed to be roughly uniform across donors in the presence/absence analyses, though that assumption may not hold. At a false discovery rate of 0.05, a later analysis linked 16,951 TCR beta sequences to specific HLA alleles. In this cohort, only TCR beta chains were sequenced, and detectable features were limited by the absence of alpha or paired-chain data. Because HLA typing was missing for some donors at each locus, association tests included only the typed subset.

The sample was PBMCs. This clonotype was obtained from a male donor in good health and CMV-seronegative. The V and J genes are TRBV5-1 and TRBJ2-7; perhaps TRBD2 is the D gene, with 5 bases matching. The CDR3 region reads CASSRDSYEQYF. In nucleotide form, the sequence is TGCGCCAGCAGCCGGGACTCCTACGAGCAGTACTTC.